Sequencing of this TCR beta chain was carried out in a study of blood T cell repertoires in COVID-19. The assay was immunoSEQ multiplex PCR, and TCRdb's table has in-frame clones only and misses some. Counted here are over 150,000 clones, about 91% occurring once; the ten biggest clones make up 3.9%. This sequence was found in a woman aged 60-70 years who had recovered from COVID-19. Sequencing used peripheral blood.

CDR3 nucleotides: TGCAGCGTTGCCGTACAGGGGCCGGCCGCTGAAGCTTTCTTT. Amino acids: CSVAVQGPAAEAFF. J is TRBJ1-1 and V is TRBV29-1; 7 bases line up with TRBD1. The CDR3 runs 14 residues. The ends lost 4 bases at V and 6 bases at J; junction bases unmatched: 11. Looked up from germline, CDR1 is SQVTM and CDR2 is ANQGSEA.